This is a list of T cell receptor beta chains from one sample in a study of naive and memory T cell subsets. TCRdb redid the calling of the UMI-ligation and nested PCR reads with MiXCR, one entry per CDR3 protein. Of 140,000 to 150,000 distinct CDR3 sequences listed, over 15% were seen once; the top ten hold around 0.14%. Material for sequencing was naive CD4+ T cells from blood. These TCRs come from a human donor in good health. Both conserved end residues are part of each CDR3. D genes are given only for firm matches. Clone sizes are given selectively: once, few, many, or a class where the clone is expanded.

D gene | J gene | V gene | clone size | CDR3 DNA | CDR3 protein
- | TRBJ2-5 | TRBV2 | few | TGTGCCAGCAGACAAATCGAGACCCAGTACTTC | CASRQIETQYF
- | TRBJ1-1 | TRBV12-3/TRBV12-4 | - | TGTGCCAGCAGTTTAGCAGGAGATAAAGCTTTCTTT | CASSLAGDKAFF
- | TRBJ1-4 | TRBV12-3/TRBV12-4 | many | TGTGCCAGCAGTTTCACAGGGAACATTAATGAAAAACTGTTTTTT | CASSFTGNINEKLFF
- | TRBJ1-1 | TRBV7-9 | few | TGTGCCAGCATTGTGAAGGGGCGGACTGAAGCTTTCTTT | CASIVKGRTEAFF
- | TRBJ1-1 | TRBV10-3 | - | TGTGCCACCTCTGGGACCCCGAACACTGAAGCTTTCTTT | CATSGTPNTEAFF
- | TRBJ2-3 | TRBV6-2/TRBV6-3 | - | TGTGCCAGCAAGACCAGCGGGGATACGCAGTATTTT | CASKTSGDTQYF
- | TRBJ1-2 | TRBV11-2 | - | TGTGCCAGCAGCTTCCTACAGACGGAAGGCTACACCTTC | CASSFLQTEGYTF
- | TRBJ2-6 | TRBV4-1 | - | TGCGCCAGCAGCCAAGGACGCGCCAACTCTGGGGCCAACGTCCTGACTTTC | CASSQGRANSGANVLTF
TRBD1 | TRBJ2-7 | TRBV28 | many | TGTGCCAGCAGTTTTGGACAGGGCTCCTACGAGCAGTACTTC | CASSFGQGSYEQYF
- | TRBJ2-1 | TRBV20-1 | many | TGCAGTGCTAAAGGGCCCTACAATGAGCAGTTCTTC | CSAKGPYNEQFF
TRBD1 | TRBJ1-1 | TRBV20-1 | - | TGCAGTGCTAGAGGACAGGGGGCCTTGGCTGAAGCTTTCTTT | CSARGQGALAEAFF
- | TRBJ1-5 | TRBV19 | few | TGTGCCAGTAGTGTCACGGGAGGCAATCAGCCCCAGCATTTT | CASSVTGGNQPQHF
- | TRBJ2-3 | TRBV9 | - | TGTGCCAGCAGCGTAGAGGGACGAACTAGCACAGATACGCAGTATTTT | CASSVEGRTSTDTQYF
TRBD2 | TRBJ2-2 | TRBV11-3 | - | TGTGCCAGCAGCTTAGGGGGATCAATAGCGGGACCGGCCGGGGAGCTGTTTTTT | CASSLGGSIAGPAGELFF
TRBD2 | TRBJ2-5 | TRBV10-3 | many | TGTGCCATCAGTGAGCGGGCGGGAGGGCCGGTGCAAGAGACCCAGTACTTC | CAISERAGGPVQETQYF
TRBD2 | TRBJ2-2 | TRBV4-2 | few | TGTGCCAGCAGCCAAGTGTTACTAGCGGATAACACCGGGGAGCTGTTTTTT | CASSQVLLADNTGELFF
- | TRBJ2-3 | TRBV19 | - | TGTGCCAGTATCCGACGTCCCGGCACAGATACGCAGTATTTT | CASIRRPGTDTQYF
- | TRBJ1-1 | TRBV12-3/TRBV12-4 | few | TGTGCCAGCAGGGAGGCGGGTCTGACTGAAGCTTTCTTT | CASREAGLTEAFF
- | TRBJ2-3 | TRBV29-1 | - | TGCAGCGTTGAAAGGGCAGGGCGAGATACGCAGTATTTT | CSVERAGRDTQYF
- | TRBJ1-1 | TRBV7-9 | - | TGTGCCAGCAGCTTCAACCAGGGCTCTGAAGCTTTCTTT | CASSFNQGSEAFF
- | TRBJ1-3 | TRBV5-5 | - | TGTGCCAGCAGCTGGAACAGGGGAAACACCATATATTTT | CASSWNRGNTIYF
TRBD1 | TRBJ1-1 | TRBV7-9 | few | TGTGCCAGCAGCCGGGGACAGGGCGACACTGAAGCTTTCTTT | CASSRGQGDTEAFF